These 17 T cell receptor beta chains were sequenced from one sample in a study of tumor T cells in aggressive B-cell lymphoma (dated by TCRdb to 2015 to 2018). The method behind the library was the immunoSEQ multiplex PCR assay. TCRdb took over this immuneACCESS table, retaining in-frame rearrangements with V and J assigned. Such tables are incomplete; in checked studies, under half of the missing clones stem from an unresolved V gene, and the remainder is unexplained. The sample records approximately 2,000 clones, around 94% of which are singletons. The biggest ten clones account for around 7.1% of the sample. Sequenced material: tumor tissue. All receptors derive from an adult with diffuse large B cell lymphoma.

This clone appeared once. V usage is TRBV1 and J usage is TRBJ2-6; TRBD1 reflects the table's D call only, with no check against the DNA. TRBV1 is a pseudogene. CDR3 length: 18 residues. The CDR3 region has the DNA TGCACCAGCAGTGTGAAAAGTTTGTGCACAAGTCGGGCCAACGTCCTGACTTTC. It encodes CTSSVKSLCTSRANVLTF.

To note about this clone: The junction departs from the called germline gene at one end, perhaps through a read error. CDR3 in DNA: TGTGCTAGCAGCGTGGCTAGCGGGGGTTACGAGCAGTACTTC. It translates to CASSVASGGYEQYF. The chain combines TRBV9 with TRBJ2-7; 10 bases line up with TRBD2. Germline lookup yields CDR1 SGDLS and CDR2 YYNGEE. This CDR3 has 14 residues. The full variable domain, completed using reference TRBV9 and TRBJ2-7, is DSGVTQTPKHLITATGQRVTLRCSPRSGDLSVYWYQQSLDQGLQFLIQYYNGEERAKGNILERFSAQQFPDLHSELNLSSLELGDSALYFCASSVASGGYEQYFGPGTRLTVT.

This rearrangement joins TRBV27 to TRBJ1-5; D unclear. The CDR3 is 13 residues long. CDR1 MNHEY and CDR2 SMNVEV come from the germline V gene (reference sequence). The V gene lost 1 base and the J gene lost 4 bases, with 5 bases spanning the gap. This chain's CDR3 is CASSLYNNQPQHF. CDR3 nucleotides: TGTGCCAGCAGTTTATACAATAATCAGCCCCAGCATTTT.

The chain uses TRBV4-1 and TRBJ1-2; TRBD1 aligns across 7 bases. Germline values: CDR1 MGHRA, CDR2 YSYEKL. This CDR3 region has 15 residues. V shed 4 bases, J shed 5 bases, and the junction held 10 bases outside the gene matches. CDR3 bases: TGCGCCAGCAGCCCCAGACAGGGCTTGGATTATGGCTACACCTTC. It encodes CASSPRQGLDYGYTF.

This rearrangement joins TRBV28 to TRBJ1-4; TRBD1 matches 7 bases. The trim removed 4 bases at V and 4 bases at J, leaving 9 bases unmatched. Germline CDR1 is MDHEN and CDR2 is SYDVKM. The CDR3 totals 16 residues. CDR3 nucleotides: TGTGCCAGCAGTTACTCCCGGGACAGTCTTAATGAAAAACTGTTTTTT. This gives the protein CASSYSRDSLNEKLFF.

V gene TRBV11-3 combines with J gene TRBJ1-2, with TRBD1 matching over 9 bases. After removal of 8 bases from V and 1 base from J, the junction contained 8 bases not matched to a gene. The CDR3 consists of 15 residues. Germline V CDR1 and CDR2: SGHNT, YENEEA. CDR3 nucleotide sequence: TGTGCCAGCCGGGGGGGACAGGGAAGTAACTATGGCTACACCTTC. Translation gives CASRGGQGSNYGYTF.

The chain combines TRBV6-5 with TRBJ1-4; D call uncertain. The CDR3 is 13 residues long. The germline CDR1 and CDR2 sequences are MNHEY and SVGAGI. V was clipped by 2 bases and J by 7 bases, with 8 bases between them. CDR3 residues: CASSYTDGEKLFF. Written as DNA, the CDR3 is TGTGCCAGCAGTTACACAGATGGTGAAAAACTGTTTTTT.

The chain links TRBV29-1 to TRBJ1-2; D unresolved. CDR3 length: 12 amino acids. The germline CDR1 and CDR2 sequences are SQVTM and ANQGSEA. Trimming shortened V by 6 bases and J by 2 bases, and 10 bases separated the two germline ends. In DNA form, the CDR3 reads TGCAGCGTGGGCCGGGAGAACTATGGCTACACCTTC. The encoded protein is CSVGRENYGYTF.

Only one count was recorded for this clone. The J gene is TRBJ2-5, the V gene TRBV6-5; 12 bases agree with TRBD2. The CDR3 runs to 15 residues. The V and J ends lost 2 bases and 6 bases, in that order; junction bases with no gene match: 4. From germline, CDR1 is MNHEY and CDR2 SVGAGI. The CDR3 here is CASSYPTSGGQTQYF. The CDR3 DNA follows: TGTGCCAGCAGTTACCCGACTAGCGGGGGACAGACCCAGTACTTC.

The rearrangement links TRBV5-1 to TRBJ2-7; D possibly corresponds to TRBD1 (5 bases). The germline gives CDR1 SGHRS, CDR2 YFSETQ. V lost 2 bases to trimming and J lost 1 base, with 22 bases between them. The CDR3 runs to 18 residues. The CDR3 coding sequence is TGCGCCAGCAGCTTCTCACCGCCCCCCCAGGGTTTATCCTACGAGCAGTACTTC. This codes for CASSFSPPPQGLSYEQYF.

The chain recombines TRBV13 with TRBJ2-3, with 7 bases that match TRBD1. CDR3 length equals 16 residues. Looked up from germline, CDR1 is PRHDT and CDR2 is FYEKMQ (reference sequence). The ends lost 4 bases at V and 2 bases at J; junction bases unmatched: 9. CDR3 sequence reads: CASSYSPGQITDTQYF. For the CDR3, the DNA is TGTGCCAGCAGCTACTCCCCGGGACAGATCACAGATACGCAGTATTTT.

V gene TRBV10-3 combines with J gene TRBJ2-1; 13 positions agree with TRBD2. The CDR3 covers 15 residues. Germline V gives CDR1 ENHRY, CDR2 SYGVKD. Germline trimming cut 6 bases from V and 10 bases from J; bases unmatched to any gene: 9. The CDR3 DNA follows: TGTGCCATCAGCCAAGGACTAGCGGGAGTGAACGAGCAGTTCTTC. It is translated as CAISQGLAGVNEQFF.

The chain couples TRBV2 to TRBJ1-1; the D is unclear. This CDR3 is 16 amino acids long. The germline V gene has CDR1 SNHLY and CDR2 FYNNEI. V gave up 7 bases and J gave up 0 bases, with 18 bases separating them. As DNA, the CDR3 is TGTGCCAGCACTACCTCCTTTTGGTCGGTGAACACTGAAGCTTTCTTT. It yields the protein CASTTSFWSVNTEAFF.

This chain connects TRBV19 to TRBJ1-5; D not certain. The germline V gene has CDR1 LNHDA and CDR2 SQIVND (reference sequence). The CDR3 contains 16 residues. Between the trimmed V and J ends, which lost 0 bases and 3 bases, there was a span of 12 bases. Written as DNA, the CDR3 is TGTGCCAGTAGTATAGAGAGAGGGTACCACAATCAGCCCCAGCATTTT. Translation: CASSIERGYHNQPQHF.

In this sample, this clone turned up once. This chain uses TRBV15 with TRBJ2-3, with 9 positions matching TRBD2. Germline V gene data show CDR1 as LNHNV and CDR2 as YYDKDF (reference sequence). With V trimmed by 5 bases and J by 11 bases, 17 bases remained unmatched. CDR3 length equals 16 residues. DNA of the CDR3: TGTGCCACCAGCGGGGGGTCGGGACTAGCCCCAGTTAAGCAGTATTTT. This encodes CATSGGSGLAPVKQYF.

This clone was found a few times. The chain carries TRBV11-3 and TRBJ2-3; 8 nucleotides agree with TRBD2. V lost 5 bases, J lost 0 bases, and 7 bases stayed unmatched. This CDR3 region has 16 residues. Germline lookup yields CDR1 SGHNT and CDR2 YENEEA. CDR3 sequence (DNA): TGTGCCAGCAGCCCCAGCGGGGGTTCTAGCACAGATACGCAGTATTTT. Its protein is CASSPSGGSSTDTQYF.

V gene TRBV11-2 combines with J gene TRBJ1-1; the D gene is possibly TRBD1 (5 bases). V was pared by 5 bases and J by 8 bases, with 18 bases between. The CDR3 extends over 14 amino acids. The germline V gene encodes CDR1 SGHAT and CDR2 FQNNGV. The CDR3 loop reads CASSGLMGRREAFF. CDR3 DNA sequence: TGTGCCAGCAGCGGCTTGATGGGGCGCCGGGAAGCTTTCTTT. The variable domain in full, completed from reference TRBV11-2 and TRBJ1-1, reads EAGVAQSPRYKIIEKRQSVAFWCNPISGHATLYWYQQILGQGPKLLIQFQNNGVVDDSQLPKDRFSAERLKGVDSTLKIQPAKLEDSAVYLCASSGLMGRREAFFGQGTRLTVV.